The 20 T cell receptor beta chains in this list originate from one sample, sequenced in a study of CD8+CD57+ T cells in acquired aplastic anemia. TCR beta VDJ and CDR3 profiles were obtained from a genomic DNA template. TCRdb processed the reads anew with MiXCR; each CDR3 protein has one entry. Of about 64,000 distinct CDR3 sequences listed, about 54% are singletons. The specimen was sorted CD4+, CD8+, or CD8+CD57+ T cells (not recorded which) from PBMCs. Source of these receptors: a human donor in good health, serving as a control.

This clonotype came up many times. The CDR3 DNA follows: TGTGCCAGCAGCCAAGCTGGGCAGGGGGGGACTGAAGCTTTCTTT. As protein: CASSQAGQGGTEAFF. The chain recombines TRBV3-1 with TRBJ1-1, with TRBD1 identical over 7 bases. Per the germline V gene, CDR1 is LGHDT and CDR2 is YNNKEL (reference sequence). There are 15 residues in the CDR3. V shed 1 base and J 5 bases; nucleotides not matched to a gene: 7.

The chain recombines TRBV25-1 with TRBJ1-3; D call uncertain. This CDR3 region has 14 residues. CDR1 is MGHDK and CDR2 is SYGVNS in the germline V gene. The V and J ends lost 5 bases and 0 bases respectively, with 8 bases between them. The CDR3 is CASSSPHSGNTIYF. The CDR3 region has the DNA TGTGCCAGCAGTTCACCCCACTCTGGAAACACCATATATTTT.

This clonotype was detected many times. The chain uses TRBV7-9 and TRBJ1-2; possible D gene TRBD1, 5 bases. From germline, CDR1 is SEHNR and CDR2 FQNEAQ (reference sequence). The CDR3 is 11 residues long. Trimming took off 5 bases at V and 12 bases at J, with 13 bases between the two ends. CDR3 in amino acids: CASSPRDRHTF. The CDR3 coding sequence is TGTGCCAGCAGCCCCCGGGACCGGCACACCTTC.

The J gene is TRBJ2-3, the V gene TRBV5-6; 7 bases align to TRBD1. This CDR3 spans 15 amino acids. The V gene end was trimmed by 3 bases and the J gene end by 1 base; junction bases not matched to a gene: 5. Germline-derived CDR1 and CDR2 are SGHDT and YYEEEE. The CDR3 DNA reads TGTGCCAGCAGCTCGGGACAGTTTGGCACAGATACGCAGTATTTT. Its translation: CASSSGQFGTDTQYF.

CDR3 nucleotides: TGTGCCAGCAGCCGGGACGGATACTCTGGAAACACCTTC. Protein sequence: CASSRDGYSGNTF. The chain has TRBV11-2 and TRBJ1-2, with a possible D match to TRBD1 (5 bases). V was pared by 5 bases and J by 12 bases, with 19 bases between. Germline values: CDR1 SGHAT, CDR2 FQNNGV. The CDR3 is 13 amino acids.

The gene calls are TRBV25-1 and TRBJ2-2, with D tentatively TRBD2 (6 bases). The CDR3 spans 17 residues. Germline CDR1 is MGHDK and CDR2 is SYGVNS. With 4 bases removed from V and 6 bases from J, the gap between germline ends came to 21 bases. CDR3 in amino acids: CASSVGSGGAVAGELFF. Written as DNA, the CDR3 is TGTGCCAGCAGTGTCGGGTCAGGCGGGGCGGTGGCCGGGGAGCTGTTTTTT. The full variable domain, rest sourced from reference TRBV25-1 and TRBJ2-2, is EADIYQTPRYLVIGTGKKITLECSQTMGHDKMYWYQQDPGMELHLIHYSYGVNSTEKGDLSSESTVSRIRTEHFPLTLESARPSHTSQYLCASSVGSGGAVAGELFFGEGSRLTVL.

V and J are TRBV11-3 and TRBJ1-2, with D unresolved. With 5 bases removed from V and 4 bases from J, the gap between germline ends came to 14 bases. CDR1 and CDR2 from the germline V gene are SGHNT and YENEEA. This CDR3 comprises 14 residues. CDR3 amino acids: CASSPIRTPYGYTF. CDR3 nucleotides: TGTGCCAGCAGCCCTATTCGGACGCCCTATGGCTACACCTTC.

By sample fraction, this clonotype is medium-sized. The chain employs TRBV2 and TRBJ1-2; tentative D call: TRBD1 (5 bases). V lost 1 base, J lost 3 bases, and 6 bases lay in between. The germline V gene encodes CDR1 SNHLY and CDR2 FYNNEI. The CDR3 covers 13 residues. The CDR3 DNA reads as TGTGCCAGCAGTGAAGGGGGCTACTATGGCTACACCTTC. Protein product: CASSEGGYYGYTF.

This clonotype was found once. This sequence joins TRBV2 and TRBJ1-5; no reliable D call. V was clipped by 8 bases and J by 3 bases, with 8 bases between them. Germline CDR1 and CDR2: SNHLY and FYNNEI. The CDR3 length is 12 residues. The CDR3 is CASDRPNQPQHF. DNA of the CDR3: TGTGCCAGCGATAGGCCCAATCAGCCCCAGCATTTT.

V is TRBV12-3 or TRBV12-4 and J is TRBJ1-3; D is unclear. CDR3 length equals 18 residues. The V end lost 2 bases, the J end lost 0 bases, and 17 bases lay between the germline ends. This CDR3 is CASSLNYAGTDSGNTIYF. The CDR3, as DNA: TGTGCCAGCAGTTTAAATTATGCCGGTACAGACTCTGGAAACACCATATATTTT.

V usage is TRBV5-1 and J usage is TRBJ1-4, with D unresolved. Trimming left V 4 bases short and J 4 bases short, with 8 bases between. This CDR3 is built from 13 residues. Germline V gives CDR1 SGHRS, CDR2 YFSETQ. The CDR3 sequence: CASSPKNNEKLFF. DNA of the CDR3: TGCGCCAGCAGCCCGAAAAATAATGAAAAACTGTTTTTT.

CDR3 sequence reads: CSARPQQSPYTEAFF. The CDR3 nucleotides are TGCAGTGCCCGGCCCCAACAGAGTCCTTACACTGAAGCTTTCTTT. This sequence joins TRBV20-1 and TRBJ1-1; D uncertain. The germline gives CDR1 DFQATT, CDR2 SNEGSKA (reference sequence). Between the trimmed V and J ends, which lost 6 bases and 3 bases, there was a span of 20 bases. The CDR3 extends over 15 amino acids.

By sample fraction, this clonotype is medium-sized (0.01 to 0.1%). The chain uses TRBV7-3 and TRBJ2-7; a possible D gene is TRBD1 (6 bases). The length of the CDR3 is 14 residues. The germline V gene encodes CDR1 SGHTA and CDR2 FQGTGA. Trimming left V 0 bases short and J 3 bases short, with 9 bases between. CDR3 loop: CASSLTPGHYEQYF. CDR3 in DNA: TGTGCCAGCAGCTTAACGCCGGGACACTACGAGCAGTACTTC.

The rearrangement uses TRBV5-3 and TRBJ2-7; 12 nucleotides line up with TRBD2. TRBV5-3 is an open reading frame, and its role is uncertain. The ends lost 10 bases at V and 0 bases at J; junction bases unmatched: 11. CDR3 length equals 16 residues. CDR3 bases: TGTGCCGAGCACGGACTAGCGGGGTTTATCTCCTACGAGCAGTACTTC. Amino acid sequence: CAEHGLAGFISYEQYF.

The chain uses TRBV20-1 and TRBJ1-1; 11 bases fit TRBD1. Germline V gene data show CDR1 as DFQATT and CDR2 as SNEGSKA (reference sequence). This CDR3 contains 13 residues. V shed 6 bases and J 10 bases; nucleotides not matched to a gene: 10. The CDR3 region has the DNA TGCAGTGCGGAGGACAGGGGGCGCGGGTCAGCTTTCTTT. Its protein is CSAEDRGRGSAFF.

Concerning this clonotype itself: An end of the junction does not agree with germline; a read error may underlie this. This rearrangement joins TRBV9 to TRBJ2-7, with 7 bases matching TRBD1. This CDR3 is 14 amino acids long. Per the germline V gene, CDR1 is SGDLS and CDR2 is YYNGEE. The CDR3 DNA is TGTGCCGGCAGCCCCCGAGACAGGGCCCACGAGCAGTACTTC. Translating it yields CAGSPRDRAHEQYF.

This clonotype was seen many times. The V and J genes are TRBV16 and TRBJ2-7; TRBD1 aligns across 7 bases. The CDR3 sequence is 16 residues long. Germline V lookup: CDR1 KGHSY, CDR2 FQNENV. Trimming removed 4 bases from V and 6 bases from J; junction bases left unmatched: 15. The CDR3 DNA sequence: TGTGCCAGCAGCCTTACTGGGACAGCTCGTGGGCTCGAGCAGTACTTC. This gives the protein CASSLTGTARGLEQYF.

V and J are TRBV24-1 and TRBJ1-5; D is possibly TRBD1 (5 bases). CDR1 and CDR2 from the germline V gene are KGHDR and SFDVKD. The CDR3 is made up of 16 amino acids. The V and J ends lost 5 bases and 4 bases respectively, with 17 bases between them. This CDR3 is CATSGQGREGNQPQHF. As DNA, the CDR3 is TGTGCCACCAGTGGGCAGGGAAGAGAAGGTAATCAGCCCCAGCATTTT.

The rearrangement uses TRBV2 and TRBJ1-3; no reliable D call. This CDR3 has 13 amino acids. Germline V gene lookup returns CDR1 SNHLY and CDR2 FYNNEI. Trimming stripped 9 bases from V and 2 bases from J, with 11 bases between. The DNA of the CDR3 is TGTGCCAGTTACTTGGGGACTGGAAACACCATATATTTT. It yields the protein CASYLGTGNTIYF.

This clonotype was recorded many times. This chain links TRBV5-6 with TRBJ2-7; no clear D gene. The germline gives CDR1 SGHDT, CDR2 YYEEEE. Trimming pared 1 base from V and 1 base from J, leaving 9 bases between. The CDR3 runs 14 residues. The CDR3, as DNA: TGTGCCAGCAGCTTGCGGCAGGTGTCCTACGAGCAGTACTTC. Translation: CASSLRQVSYEQYF.